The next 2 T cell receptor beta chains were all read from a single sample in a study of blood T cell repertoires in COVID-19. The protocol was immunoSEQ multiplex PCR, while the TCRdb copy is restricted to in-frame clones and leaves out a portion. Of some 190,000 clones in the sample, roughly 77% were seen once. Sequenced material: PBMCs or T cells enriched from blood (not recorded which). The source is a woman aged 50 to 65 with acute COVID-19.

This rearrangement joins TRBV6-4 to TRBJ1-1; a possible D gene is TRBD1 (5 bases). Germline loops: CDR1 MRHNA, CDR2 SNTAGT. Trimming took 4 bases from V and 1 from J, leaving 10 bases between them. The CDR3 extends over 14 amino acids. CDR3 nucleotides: TGTGCCAGCAGTGCGTTGGGGGGGAACACTGAAGCTTTCTTT. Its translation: CASSALGGNTEAFF.

CDR3 residues: CASSLASTSGEQYV. The CDR3 nucleotides are TGTGCCAGCAGCTTAGCATCCACTAGTGGCGAGCAGTACGTC. The chain couples TRBV11-2 to TRBJ2-7; a possible D gene is TRBD2 (5 bases). The germline V gene has CDR1 SGHAT and CDR2 FQNNGV. This CDR3 has 14 amino acids. V was pared by 1 base and J by 6 bases, with 13 bases between.